These 32 T cell receptor beta chains originate from one sample sequenced in a study of blood T cell repertoires in COVID-19. Sequencing was performed with immunoSEQ multiplex PCR; in TCRdb, only in-frame clones are kept and a portion is missing. The sample holds around 260,000 clones; approximately 90% are singletons and the top ten take about 2%. The sequencing input was peripheral blood. The receptors originated from a woman aged 25 to 45 with COVID-19, enrolled during active disease.

The chain has TRBV25-1 and TRBJ1-1; possible D gene TRBD1, 5 bases. V lost 6 bases to trimming and J lost 3 bases, with 23 bases between them. Germline-derived CDR1 and CDR2 are MGHDK and SYGVNS. The length of the CDR3 is 17 residues. CDR3 coding DNA: TGTGCCAGCAGGGGGTACGGACACGGAAGTTTGGACACTGAAGCTTTCTTT. Encoded protein: CASRGYGHGSLDTEAFF.

The chain recombines TRBV6-5 with TRBJ1-1; D is unresolved. Between the trimmed V and J ends, which lost 8 bases and 4 bases, there was a span of 8 bases. The CDR3 has 11 residues. CDR1 and CDR2 (germline): MNHEY, SVGAGI. CDR3 in amino acids: CASRRSTEAFF. The CDR3 DNA reads TGTGCCAGCCGCAGGTCCACTGAAGCTTTCTTT.

CDR3 in DNA: TGTGCCACCAGCAGAGGACAGGGGGCTGGCTATGGCTACACCTTC. Protein sequence: CATSRGQGAGYGYTF. The chain couples TRBV24-1 to TRBJ1-2; TRBD1 matches 11 bases. Germline lookup yields CDR1 KGHDR and CDR2 SFDVKD. V trimming: 7 bases; J trimming: 4 bases; junction bases outside the gene matches: 7. The CDR3 sequence is 15 residues long.

The gene calls are TRBV11-2 and TRBJ2-1; D possibly corresponds to TRBD2 (6 bases). The CDR3 spans 14 residues. With 3 bases removed from V and 4 bases from J, the gap between germline ends came to 10 bases. Germline-derived CDR1 and CDR2 are SGHAT and FQNNGV. CDR3: CASSLTGEYNEQFF. The CDR3 DNA reads as TGTGCCAGCAGCTTGACGGGAGAATACAATGAGCAGTTCTTC. Combining the CDR3 with reference TRBV11-2 and TRBJ2-1 gives the whole variable domain EAGVAQSPRYKIIEKRQSVAFWCNPISGHATLYWYQQILGQGPKLLIQFQNNGVVDDSQLPKDRFSAERLKGVDSTLKIQPAKLEDSAVYLCASSLTGEYNEQFFGPGTRLTVL.

The chain uses TRBV10-3 and TRBJ1-1, with 8 bases matching TRBD1. The CDR3 spans 12 residues. Unmatched junction bases numbered 5, after V lost 7 bases and J lost 7 bases. Germline assignment: CDR1 ENHRY and CDR2 SYGVKD. The DNA for the CDR3 is TGTGCCATCAACACGGACAGGGATGAAGCTTTCTTT. Protein sequence: CAINTDRDEAFF.

The chain is built from TRBV6-2 or TRBV6-3 and TRBJ1-1, with D perhaps TRBD1 (6 bases). V was clipped by 5 bases and J by 1 base, with 11 bases between them. From germline, CDR1 is MNHEY and CDR2 SVGEGT. This CDR3 comprises 14 residues. CDR3 sequence (DNA): TGTGCCAGCAGTCGAACACAGGGGAACACTGAAGCTTTCTTT. It encodes CASSRTQGNTEAFF.

The chain employs TRBV29-1 and TRBJ1-1; 7 positions match TRBD1. V trimming: 7 bases; J trimming: 8 bases; junction bases outside the gene matches: 4. The CDR3 consists of 10 residues. The germline CDR1 and CDR2 sequences are SQVTM and ANQGSEA. The CDR3 reads CSARDSEAFF. The CDR3 coding sequence is TGCAGCGCCCGGGACAGCGAAGCTTTCTTT.

V usage is TRBV5-7 and J usage is TRBJ1-1; 8 nucleotides match TRBD1. TRBV5-7 is an ORF for which the function is uncertain. The CDR3 consists of 15 residues. Trimming at V came to 5 bases and at J to 4 bases, leaving 10 bases not matched to a gene. CDR3 region: CASRWNRGEGTEAFF. The CDR3 nucleotides read TGTGCCAGCAGGTGGAACAGGGGGGAGGGCACTGAAGCTTTCTTT.

V is TRBV5-1 and J is TRBJ2-5; 10 bases align to TRBD1. Germline-derived CDR1 and CDR2 are SGHRS and YFSETQ. The V and J ends lost 0 bases and 3 bases, in that order; junction bases with no gene match: 11. CDR3 size: 18 residues. The DNA of the CDR3 is TGCGCCAGCAGCTTGGAAGACAGGGGGCGTTTGGGAAAAGAGACCCAGTACTTC. It specifies CASSLEDRGRLGKETQYF.

This chain links TRBV9 with TRBJ1-3, with 8 bases that match TRBD1. The CDR3 is made up of 17 amino acids. The ends lost 4 bases at V and 0 bases at J; junction bases unmatched: 9. Germline V gene sequence: CDR1 SGDLS, CDR2 YYNGEE. CDR3 residues: CASSPNQGANSGNTIYF. In nucleotides, the CDR3 is TGTGCCAGCAGCCCCAACCAGGGGGCCAACTCTGGAAACACCATATATTTT.

The chain is built from TRBV6-5 and TRBJ2-5; perhaps TRBD2 as D (5 bases). Trimming took 2 bases from V and 3 from J, leaving 10 bases between them. The CDR3 totals 14 residues. From germline, CDR1 is MNHEY and CDR2 SVGAGI. For the CDR3, the DNA is TGTGCCAGCAGTTACCGGCTCGGGGAAGAGACCCAGTACTTC. It specifies CASSYRLGEETQYF.

The V call is TRBV24-1, the J call TRBJ1-5; D is ambiguous. V was clipped by 3 bases and J by 7 bases, with 12 bases between them. The CDR3 is 14 residues long. Per germline, CDR1 KGHDR and CDR2 SFDVKD. CDR3 in DNA: TGTGCCACCAGTGATGCGGGGTTGGAGCAGCCCCAGCATTTT. As protein: CATSDAGLEQPQHF.

V and J are TRBV10-3 and TRBJ1-1, with TRBD1 as a possible D gene (6 bases). The V and J ends lost 1 base and 5 bases respectively, with 11 bases between them. CDR1 is ENHRY and CDR2 is SYGVKD in the germline V gene. The CDR3 runs to 14 residues. The CDR3 bases are TGTGCCATCAGTGAGTACAGGGAGGGGACTGAAGCTTTCTTT. It translates to CAISEYREGTEAFF.

V is TRBV20-1 and J is TRBJ2-7; D perhaps matches TRBD2 (5 bases). This CDR3 region has 10 residues. Germline V CDR1 and CDR2: DFQATT, SNEGSKA (reference sequence). Trimming took off 6 bases at V and 7 bases at J, with 10 bases between the two ends. The CDR3 is CSAQRTEQYF. CDR3 nucleotide sequence: TGCAGTGCACAGCGGACTGAGCAGTACTTC.

The rearrangement uses TRBV30 and TRBJ1-2; 9 bases are a match to TRBD1. Germline CDR1 GTSNPN, CDR2 SVGIG (reference sequence). There are 17 residues in the CDR3. V lost 5 bases to trimming and J lost 0 bases; unmatched junction nucleotides: 13. The CDR3 nucleotides are TGTGCCTGGGATGATGTTAGGACAGGGGCCGCTAACTATGGCTACACCTTC. It yields the protein CAWDDVRTGAANYGYTF.

The CDR3 protein is CASSGQGRNQPQHF. In DNA form, the CDR3 reads TGTGCCAGCAGCGGACAGGGCCGGAATCAGCCCCAGCATTTT. The V gene is TRBV6-5, the J gene TRBJ1-5, with 8 nucleotides matching TRBD1. V lost 6 bases and J lost 4; bases outside the gene matches: 5. CDR1 and CDR2 (germline): MNHEY, SVGAGI. The CDR3 has 14 amino acids.

V and J are TRBV14 and TRBJ1-2; TRBD1 aligns across 7 bases. This CDR3 is 15 amino acids long. V lost 4 bases, J lost 0 bases, and 5 bases stayed unmatched. Germline V gene data show CDR1 as SGHDN and CDR2 as FVKESK. CDR3 protein: CASSPRGQTNYGYTF. The CDR3 bases are TGTGCCAGCAGCCCCAGGGGACAGACTAACTATGGCTACACCTTC.

V gene TRBV6-1 combines with J gene TRBJ1-5; D not certain. Trimming took 0 bases from V and 4 from J, leaving 13 bases between them. This CDR3 is 16 amino acids long. Germline-derived CDR1 and CDR2 are MNHNS and SASEGT. The CDR3 nucleotides read TGTGCCAGCAGTGAAGCGCTGCGGCTGCCTAATCAGCCCCAGCATTTT. This sequence encodes CASSEALRLPNQPQHF.

The chain is built from TRBV10-3 and TRBJ1-3; 9 bases are shared with TRBD1. V was clipped by 6 bases and J by 8 bases; unmatched bases: 5. This CDR3 spans 13 amino acids. The germline CDR1 and CDR2 sequences are ENHRY and SYGVKD. The CDR3 DNA is TGTGCCATCAGAGGGACAGGGAGGTACACCATATATTTT. It encodes CAIRGTGRYTIYF.

About this clone itself: Other nucleotide sequences in the sample specify the same CDR3. The J gene is TRBJ2-3, the V gene TRBV5-1; TRBD2 is a possible D gene (6 bases). CDR3 length: 15 amino acids. Trimming left V 0 bases short and J 2 bases short, with 10 bases between. CDR1 SGHRS and CDR2 YFSETQ come from the germline V gene. CDR3 in amino acids: CASSLAGDLTDTQYF. CDR3 DNA: TGCGCCAGCAGCTTGGCGGGAGACCTCACAGATACGCAGTATTTT.

The rearrangement joins TRBV28 to TRBJ1-5, with a weak D call TRBD1 (5 bases). The CDR3 totals 16 residues. In germline, CDR1 is MDHEN, CDR2 SYDVKM. V was pared by 5 bases and J by 5 bases, with 19 bases between. Written as DNA, the CDR3 is TGTGCCAGCAGTCACCAGGTACCAGGGTTCTATCAGCCCCAGCATTTT. It is translated as CASSHQVPGFYQPQHF.

This sequence joins TRBV3-1 (or the pseudogene TRBV3-2) and TRBJ2-7; D gene uncertain. V lost 0 bases and J lost 2, with 14 bases in between. Germline V gives CDR1 LGHDT, CDR2 YNNKEL (reference sequence). CDR3 length: 16 residues. The CDR3 bases are TGTGCCAGCAGCCAAGATTATCAGCGCGCTACCTACGAGCAGTACTTC. Its protein is CASSQDYQRATYEQYF.

This chain joins TRBV5-5 and TRBJ2-1, with no clear D. The CDR3 consists of 13 residues. Per the germline V gene, CDR1 is SGHKS and CDR2 is YYEKEE (reference sequence). The V and J ends lost 2 bases and 5 bases respectively, with 8 bases between them. CDR3 nucleotide sequence: TGTGCCAGCAGCTTTGGCTCACACAATGAGCAGTTCTTC. Translating it yields CASSFGSHNEQFF.

The chain employs TRBV11-2 and TRBJ1-1; D not certain. V lost 1 base, J lost 7 bases, and 7 bases lay in between. Germline CDR1 and CDR2: SGHAT and FQNNGV. This CDR3 spans 12 amino acids. CDR3 nucleotides: TGTGCCAGCAGCTTAGGGGGAGTTGAAGCTTTCTTT. This codes for CASSLGGVEAFF.

The chain employs TRBV29-1 and TRBJ1-5; 9 bases are a match to TRBD1. Germline assignment: CDR1 SQVTM and CDR2 ANQGSEA. This CDR3 is built from 13 residues. Losses at the gene ends were 7 bases for V and 4 bases for J; bases not matched to a gene: 5. The DNA of the CDR3 is TGCAGCGCCCGGACAGGGGAAAATCAGCCCCAGCATTTT. Translation gives CSARTGENQPQHF.

The rearrangement uses TRBV27 and TRBJ2-2; maybe TRBD2 (6 bases). The CDR3 contains 14 residues. V was clipped by 6 bases and J by 2 bases, with 10 bases between them. The V gene's germline CDR1 is MNHEY and CDR2 SMNVEV (reference sequence). The CDR3 reads CASRVGRNTGELFF. CDR3 coding DNA: TGTGCCAGCAGGGTCGGGAGAAACACCGGGGAGCTGTTTTTT.

The CDR3 nucleotides read TGTGCCAGCAGCTCCGGGACAGCACCCTACGAGCAGTACTTC. It yields the protein CASSSGTAPYEQYF. This chain connects TRBV27 to TRBJ2-7, with 7 bases matching TRBD1. This CDR3 is built from 14 residues. The V gene end was trimmed by 6 bases and the J gene end by 2 bases; junction bases not matched to a gene: 7. From germline, CDR1 is MNHEY and CDR2 SMNVEV (reference sequence).

This sequence joins TRBV9 and TRBJ2-3, with D maybe TRBD2 (6 bases). The CDR3 runs to 17 residues. Trimming stripped 1 base from V and 3 bases from J, with 18 bases between. CDR1 SGDLS and CDR2 YYNGEE come from the germline V gene. Here the CDR3 DNA reads TGTGCCAGCAGCGTACGGGGAGCGGGTAGTCCGACAGATACGCAGTATTTT. It encodes CASSVRGAGSPTDTQYF.

The V call is TRBV28, the J call TRBJ1-5; 12 positions match TRBD1. The V gene end was trimmed by 2 bases and the J gene end by 7 bases; junction bases not matched to a gene: 3. Germline V gene sequence: CDR1 MDHEN, CDR2 SYDVKM. This CDR3 is 15 amino acids long. The CDR3 protein is CASSLGTGGIQPQHF. CDR3 bases: TGTGCCAGCAGTTTAGGGACAGGGGGCATCCAGCCCCAGCATTTT.

The rearrangement links TRBV5-1 to TRBJ1-2; D may be TRBD1 (5 bases). Germline CDR1 SGHRS, CDR2 YFSETQ. The length of the CDR3 is 14 residues. V dropped 4 bases and J dropped 8 bases, with 18 bases sitting between them. This CDR3 reads CASSPRGDGEGYTF. The CDR3, as DNA: TGCGCCAGCAGCCCGCGCGGGGACGGGGAAGGCTACACCTTC.

The V call is TRBV7-9, the J call TRBJ2-7; 7 positions match TRBD1. The CDR3 runs to 16 residues. Per germline, CDR1 SEHNR and CDR2 FQNEAQ (reference sequence). V gave up 1 base and J gave up 1 base; unmatched junction bases: 7. The CDR3 spells CASSLGGQATSYEQYF. CDR3 in DNA: TGTGCCAGCAGCTTAGGAGGACAGGCGACATCCTACGAGCAGTACTTC.

The chain is built from TRBV27 and TRBJ2-7; 9 nucleotides align to TRBD1. The ends lost 8 bases at V and 7 bases at J; junction bases unmatched: 12. CDR3 length equals 14 residues. Looked up from germline, CDR1 is MNHEY and CDR2 is SMNVEV (reference sequence). The CDR3 reads CASGYRGRSEEQYF. The DNA of the CDR3 is TGTGCCAGCGGTTACAGGGGGCGCTCGGAAGAGCAGTACTTC.